This T cell receptor (beta chain) was documented in a study of cytotoxic CD8 clonotypes in ibrutinib-treated CLL. The overall study: By median approximately 63 months, around twelve had progressed and about 15 stayed remitted; responses had been 2 complete and roughly 25 partial.

Germline V lookup: CDR1 MNHNY, CDR2 SVGAGI (reference sequence). The CDR3 contains 15 residues. V was clipped by 6 bases and J by 2 bases, with 15 bases between them. Sequencing was designed to attain a depth spanning 1 in 200,000 to 1 in 1 million T cells. Assay: immunoSEQ multiplex PCR; the TCRdb copy retains only in-frame clones and omits some. The data contain nearly 100,000 clones, approximately 82% of them singletons. Library input was about 2 micrograms of DNA from cryopreserved PBMCs. The receptor's source is a human donor with chronic lymphocytic leukemia. The V and J genes are TRBV6-6 and TRBJ2-3; D is unresolved. Sequencing was performed on PBMCs, taken after 12 months of ibrutinib treatment. CDR3 sequence reads: CASRTPAGNTDTQYF. The CDR3 DNA reads TGTGCCAGCAGAACCCCTGCTGGGAACACAGATACGCAGTATTTT.